This T cell receptor (beta chain) was captured in a study of human T cells and chemical hapten exposure (dated by TCRdb to 2020 to 2022). In terms of the full investigation: For sensitization, 2% DPC in acetone was applied to an approximately 2 cm by approximately 2 cm area of upper inner arm skin. Patch testing was performed on the upper back with Finn chambers containing 0.01% DPC, and the patch tests were scored after 6 days according to International Contact Dermatitis Research Group standards. Around 30 alopecia patients provided blood for TCR sequencing at one to four time points (pre-sensitization, 2, 6 and 24 weeks). Libraries were pooled for sequencing, and per-sample TCR yields varied mainly because of small differences in library volumes within the pool. Blood was sampled from patients pre-sensitization (week 0) and at 2, 6 and about 24 weeks after DPC sensitization. Alopecia areata with under or over 50% scalp involvement, alopecia totalis and alopecia universalis were represented in the patient cohort, which was mostly female. The study tracked peripheral blood TCR repertoire changes in vivo during primary and secondary sensitization to the hapten diphenylcyclopropenone (DPC) in alopecia patients. Weekly therapeutic DPC doses were additionally applied to the scalp of patients throughout the roughly 25-week study period.

Study-level results and caveats: All patients had alopecia, a presumed autoimmune disease, so their immune response might differ from that of healthy individuals. A positive correlation was found between the number of PT1 expanded TCRs and patch test score, with significance reached at thresholds 8, 16 and 32 but not 4. DPC sensitization did not change how many TCRs were above 1 in 1000 frequency, and no evidence was found of alterations in global repertoire structure. After repeated subsampling, changes were observed in the strength of the expansion versus patch-test correlation and in the threshold at which the correlation became significant. Compared with pre-sensitization or healthy control sets, expanded TCRs formed significantly more large CDR3 similarity clusters, which is consistent with antigen-driven responses.

Trimmed from V: 7 bases; trimmed from J: 5 bases; junction bases lacking a gene match: 5. For CDR1 and CDR2, the germline V gene lists SNHLY and FYNNEI. The cysteine opens and the phenylalanine closes a CDR3 of 13 amino acids. Only the CDR3 DNA stays, 39 bases, in frame from base 1. The time point label here, explained by the study, means: patch test 2, 6 weeks after DPC sensitization. This sample's treatment or condition label indicates: therapeutic diphenylcyclopropenone sensitization with weekly scalp DPC. At every patch-test visit, the blood draw took place before the patch test was put on. Patients were considered eligible if aged 18 to 70, diagnosed with alopecia and deemed suitable for DPC therapy, and patients were excluded if pregnant. Total RNA was extracted from unfractionated whole blood collected in Tempus Blood RNA tubes. The library relied on RACE. TCRdb lists the instrument as NextSeq 500. Library preparation attached unique molecular identifiers to individual cDNA molecules for quantitative, reproducible TCR counting. From each blood RNA sample, both TCR alpha and TCR beta chains were sequenced. The authors' analysis ran thus. The median number of TCRs per sample was approximately 93,000, ranging from about 20,000 to 690,600. The Decombinator software suite was used to annotate the V, J and CDR3 of the TCR reads. For the PS versus PT1 abundance plots, all samples were subsampled to the same number of TCRs (28,000). TCRs were defined as expanded if absent before sensitization and observed at least eight times at the 2-week time point. Clones were called with MiXCR by TCRdb after fastp trimmed the public reads at Q25, and only in-frame beta chains were retained. Under each unique CDR3 protein, matching rows form one entry showing the most common genes and DNA. The V and J calls and clone size come from TCRdb's table, not from the authors' own analysis. The sample table records 330,000 or so distinct CDR3 sequences; more than 5% of these occur just once. 4.5% to 6% of the sample is taken by the ten largest.

For this clonotype: The antigen it binds to is not known. Nothing much larger sits one base from this clone, and base qualities are not available.

The specimen was whole blood, collected in connection with sensitization to the hapten diphenylcyclopropenone (DPC). The chain was built from TRBV2 and TRBJ2-1, and TRBD1 aligns with 7 junction nucleotides. The source is a woman younger than 35 with alopecia areata. Some clones in this sample may be carry-over from other donors' samples. The CDR3 here reads CASTRGQDNEQFF. The nucleotide sequence is given as TGTGCCAGCACGAGGGGGCAAGACAATGAGCAGTTCTTC. Reference TRBV2 and TRBJ2-1 proteins supply the regions before and after the CDR3; the full variable domain is: EPEVTQTPSHQVTQMGQEVILRCVPISNHLYFYWYRQILGQKVEFLVSFYNNEISEKSEIFDDQFSVERPDGSNFTLKIRSTKLEDSAMYFCASTRGQDNEQFFGPGTRLTVL.